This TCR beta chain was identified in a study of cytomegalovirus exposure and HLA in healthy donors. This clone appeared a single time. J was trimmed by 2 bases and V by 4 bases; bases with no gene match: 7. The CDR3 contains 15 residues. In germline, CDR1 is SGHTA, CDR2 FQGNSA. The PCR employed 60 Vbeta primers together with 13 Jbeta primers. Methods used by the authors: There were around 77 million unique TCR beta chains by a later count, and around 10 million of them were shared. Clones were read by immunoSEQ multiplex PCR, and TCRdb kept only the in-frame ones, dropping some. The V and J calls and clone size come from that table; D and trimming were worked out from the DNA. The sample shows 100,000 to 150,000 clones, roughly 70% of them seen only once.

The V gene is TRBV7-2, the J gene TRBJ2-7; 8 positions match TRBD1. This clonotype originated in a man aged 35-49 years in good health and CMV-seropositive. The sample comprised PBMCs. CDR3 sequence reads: CASSSGRDRTYEQYF. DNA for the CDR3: TGTGCCAGCAGCTCGGGAAGGGACAGGACCTACGAGCAGTACTTC.